This T cell receptor beta chain was captured by sequencing in a study of blood T cell repertoires in COVID-19. In the study overall: Cohort 3 donors counted as recovered after two negative PCRs, clearance, or resolved symptoms. The United States, Italy and Spain supplied acute and convalescent COVID-19 samples.

Some clones are missing from TCRdb's copy, which holds only in-frame ones; the method was immunoSEQ multiplex PCR. The sample includes about 360,000 clones, 80% to 90% seen only once; the top ten take approximately 1.9%. Trimming stripped 8 bases from V and 4 bases from J, with 14 bases between. This CDR3 comprises 12 residues. CDR1 is SQVTM, CDR2 ANQGSEA, per germline. Recruitment covered 25 or so US areas and drew participants whose ages spanned roughly 18 to 100 years. Assignment of participants to cohorts was predicated upon participant-reported clinical history. Sequencing was carried out using PBMCs or T cells enriched from blood (not recorded which). The V gene is TRBV29-1, the J gene TRBJ1-2, with D perhaps TRBD1 (6 bases). The source is a middle-aged man in a cohort exposed to, infected with or recovered from COVID-19 (not recorded which). The CDR3 is CSIATGSYGYTF. The CDR3, as DNA: TGCAGCATAGCGACAGGATCCTATGGCTACACCTTC. The full variable domain, in which reference TRBV29-1 and TRBJ1-2 provide the parts outside the CDR3, is SAVISQKPSRDICQRGTSLTIQCQVDSQVTMMFWYRQQPGQSLTLIATANQGSEATYESGFVIDKFPISRPNLTFSTLTVSNMSPEDSSIYLCSIATGSYGYTFGSGTRLTVV.